These 23 T cell receptor beta chains originate from one sample sequenced in a study of blood T cell repertoires in COVID-19. Profiled with immunoSEQ multiplex PCR; TCRdb holds only in-frame clones, not every one. The data contain fewer than 85,000 clones, over 70% of them singletons. Sequenced input: peripheral blood. The receptors shown here come from a man over 45 with active COVID-19.

The CDR3 sequence is CASSSAGGYNEQFF. The CDR3 DNA reads as TGTGCCAGCAGTTCGGCAGGGGGATACAATGAGCAGTTCTTC. The chain is built from TRBV6-2 or TRBV6-3 and TRBJ2-1; 7 nucleotides line up with TRBD1. CDR1 is MNHEY and CDR2 is SVGEGT in the germline V gene. This CDR3 has 14 residues. The ends lost 4 bases at V and 4 bases at J; junction bases unmatched: 4.

The table lists this clone with a count of one. This chain uses TRBV16 with TRBJ2-3, with 7 bases lining up with TRBD2. The CDR3 is 18 residues long. The germline V gene has CDR1 KGHSY and CDR2 FQNENV. Germline trimming cut 0 bases from V and 1 base from J; bases unmatched to any gene: 10. The CDR3 sequence is CASSQSMREGRGTDTQYF. As DNA, the CDR3 is TGTGCCAGCAGCCAATCGATGAGGGAGGGCCGTGGCACAGATACGCAGTATTTT.

The CDR3 DNA is TGTGCCAGCTCAACCTCGGACAATGAGCAGTTCTTC. This translates into CASSTSDNEQFF. This rearrangement joins TRBV18 to TRBJ2-1, with D unclear. The CDR3 totals 12 residues. Trimming left V 5 bases short and J 5 bases short, with 7 bases between. In germline, CDR1 is KGHSH, CDR2 LQKENI.

The rearrangement links TRBV9 to TRBJ2-1; 9 bases line up with TRBD1. The J segment lost 3 bases and the V segment lost 2 bases, leaving 6 bases of the junction unmatched. Germline V lookup: CDR1 SGDLS, CDR2 YYNGEE. The CDR3 length is 16 residues. The DNA for the CDR3 is TGTGCCAGCAGCGTCGTTGGGACAGGGAACTACAATGAGCAGTTCTTC. Its protein product is CASSVVGTGNYNEQFF.

This clone was seen once. The rearrangement uses TRBV28 and TRBJ1-2; D perhaps matches TRBD1 (6 bases). The V gene lost 6 bases and the J gene lost 2 bases, with 13 bases spanning the gap. CDR3 length equals 14 residues. Germline V CDR1 and CDR2: MDHEN, SYDVKM. The CDR3 nucleotides read TGTGCCAGCAGCTCCGGACAGAAAAACTATGGCTACACCTTC. The encoded protein is CASSSGQKNYGYTF.

The V gene is TRBV3-1 (or the pseudogene TRBV3-2), the J gene TRBJ2-6; D ambiguous. V was clipped by 4 bases and J by 11 bases, with 9 bases between them. The germline CDR1 and CDR2 sequences are LGHDT and YNNKEL (reference sequence). The CDR3 runs 12 residues. CDR3 sequence reads: CASSLRRDVLTF. The CDR3 nucleotides are TGTGCCAGCAGCCTCCGCCGGGACGTCCTGACTTTC.

V gene TRBV6-2 or TRBV6-3 combines with J gene TRBJ2-1, with D maybe TRBD2 (5 bases). There are 13 residues in the CDR3. Germline loops: CDR1 MNHEY, CDR2 SVGEGT. With 2 bases removed from V and 9 bases from J, the gap between germline ends came to 11 bases. CDR3 nucleotides: TGTGCCAGCAGTTACGTGGGAGTTGGTGAGCAGTTCTTC. Protein product: CASSYVGVGEQFF.

The chain joins TRBV2 to TRBJ1-6; TRBD1 might be the D (6 bases). V was shortened by 3 bases and J by 10 bases, with 13 bases between the two germline ends. The CDR3 totals 14 residues. Germline loops: CDR1 SNHLY, CDR2 FYNNEI. DNA for the CDR3: TGTGCCAGCAGTGACACAGGGCAGCAATCACCCCTCCACTTT. Encoded protein: CASSDTGQQSPLHF.

The chain uses TRBV24-1 and TRBJ2-5; 9 bases are shared with TRBD1. CDR1 is KGHDR and CDR2 is SFDVKD in the germline V gene. With 0 bases clipped from V and 3 bases from J, the junction kept 4 bases outside the gene matches. This CDR3 is 16 amino acids long. The CDR3 here is CATSDLTRTGEETQYF. The CDR3 nucleotides read TGTGCCACCAGTGATTTGACTCGGACAGGGGAAGAGACCCAGTACTTC.

V is TRBV19 and J is TRBJ2-7, with 9 bases aligning to TRBD1. Losses at the gene ends were 4 bases for V and 3 bases for J; bases not matched to a gene: 10. CDR3 length equals 16 residues. CDR1 is LNHDA, CDR2 SQIVND, per germline (reference sequence). This CDR3 is CASSNTGTGSLYEQYF. The CDR3 region has the DNA TGTGCCAGTAGTAACACCGGGACAGGGTCCCTCTACGAGCAGTACTTC.

The chain employs TRBV11-2 and TRBJ2-7, with 7 positions matching TRBD1. This CDR3 has 15 amino acids. Germline CDR1 is SGHAT and CDR2 is FQNNGV. V shed 4 bases, J shed 4 bases, and the junction held 10 bases outside the gene matches. CDR3 bases: TGTGCCAGCAGCTCGACCGAGGGGGCTTCTTACGAGCAGTACTTC. Protein product: CASSSTEGASYEQYF. The full variable domain, its missing parts supplied by reference TRBV11-2 and TRBJ2-7, is EAGVAQSPRYKIIEKRQSVAFWCNPISGHATLYWYQQILGQGPKLLIQFQNNGVVDDSQLPKDRFSAERLKGVDSTLKIQPAKLEDSAVYLCASSSTEGASYEQYFGPGTRLTVT.

This clone has a single count. The genes are TRBV7-9 and TRBJ1-2; 8 bases line up with TRBD1. CDR3 length: 14 amino acids. CDR1 and CDR2 from the germline V gene are SEHNR and FQNEAQ (reference sequence). V lost 5 bases, J lost 8 bases, and 10 bases stayed unmatched. This CDR3 reads CASSRGQGQPGYTF. The CDR3 DNA follows: TGTGCCAGCAGCCGTGGACAGGGTCAACCGGGCTACACCTTC.

The chain uses TRBV28 and TRBJ2-7; maybe TRBD2 (5 bases). The CDR3 has 14 residues. V lost 7 bases, J lost 2 bases, and 15 bases lay in between. Germline V gives CDR1 MDHEN, CDR2 SYDVKM. The CDR3 nucleotides are TGTGCCAGCACCCTGTGGGGAGATACCTACGAGCAGTACTTC. Translated, it gives CASTLWGDTYEQYF.

The rearrangement links TRBV6-2 or TRBV6-3 to TRBJ1-5; possible D gene TRBD1, 6 bases. Germline V CDR1 and CDR2: MNHEY, SVGEGT. V was trimmed by 5 bases and J by 2 bases, leaving 10 bases between them. This CDR3 comprises 14 residues. The CDR3 DNA sequence: TGTGCCAGCAGTAGGGAGGGGGGCAATCAGCCCCAGCATTTT. It is translated as CASSREGGNQPQHF.

This chain connects TRBV29-1 to TRBJ2-2; D may be TRBD2 (6 bases). Germline lookup yields CDR1 SQVTM and CDR2 ANQGSEA. V lost 3 bases and J 7 bases, leaving 6 bases between the germline ends. The CDR3 totals 11 residues. The CDR3 region has the DNA TGCAGCGTTGAGGGGGGCGGGGAGCTGTTTTTT. The encoded protein is CSVEGGGELFF.

This sequence joins TRBV7-3 and TRBJ1-1, with a possible D match to TRBD1 (6 bases). This CDR3 is built from 13 residues. The V end lost 2 bases, the J end lost 4 bases, and 8 bases lay between the germline ends. Per the germline V gene, CDR1 is SGHTA and CDR2 is FQGTGA. DNA for the CDR3: TGTGCCAGCAGCTTATCCAGGGGCACTGAAGCTTTCTTT. Its protein is CASSLSRGTEAFF.

This chain links TRBV7-2 with TRBJ2-3; D remains unclear. Trimming removed 4 bases at V and 0 bases at J, with 17 bases between. Germline V gene data show CDR1 as SGHTA and CDR2 as FQGNSA. The CDR3 consists of 17 residues. The CDR3 sequence: CASSSPTRRMSTDTQYF. In DNA form, the CDR3 reads TGTGCCAGCAGCTCCCCAACCCGGCGGATGAGCACAGATACGCAGTATTTT.

The chain uses TRBV5-1 and TRBJ2-5, with 10 bases fitting TRBD1. Germline V gene sequence: CDR1 SGHRS, CDR2 YFSETQ. This CDR3 has 14 amino acids. V was clipped by 4 bases and J by 5 bases; unmatched bases: 5. CDR3 in DNA: TGCGCCAGCAGCCCCGGGACAGGGGTTGAGACCCAGTACTTC. Translating gives CASSPGTGVETQYF.

The chain links TRBV5-1 to TRBJ2-3; the match to TRBD2 covers 7 bases. V lost 0 bases, J lost 2 bases, and 3 bases stayed unmatched. Germline V gives CDR1 SGHRS, CDR2 YFSETQ. The CDR3 runs to 15 residues. The CDR3 coding sequence is TGCGCCAGCAGCTTGGAGGGACTACCCACAGATACGCAGTATTTT. It codes for CASSLEGLPTDTQYF.

A word on this clone: A read error may account for a junction end that differs from germline. This same CDR3 is encoded by further DNA sequences in the sample. The chain uses TRBV6-5 and TRBJ2-7; possibly TRBD2 for D (5 bases). The CDR3 length is 16 residues. Germline V gene data show CDR1 as MNHEY and CDR2 as SVGAGI. CDR3 bases: TGTGCCAGCAGTTACTTCCGAGGGAGTTCGGCCGACGAGCAGTACTTT. Residues: CASSYFRGSSADEQYF.

The chain employs TRBV7-3 and TRBJ2-3; TRBD2 is a possible D gene (6 bases). The germline CDR1 and CDR2 sequences are SGHTA and FQGTGA. V lost 3 bases, J lost 1 base, and 8 bases lay in between. This CDR3 has 14 amino acids. The CDR3 DNA sequence: TGTGCCAGCAGCTTCGGGGGAGGCACAGATACGCAGTATTTT. Protein product: CASSFGGGTDTQYF.

The rearrangement uses TRBV7-2 and TRBJ2-1; 7 nucleotides align to TRBD2. CDR3 length: 15 amino acids. In germline, CDR1 is SGHTA, CDR2 FQGNSA. The V segment lost 3 bases and the J segment 7 bases; nucleotides outside the gene matches: 9. Written as DNA, the CDR3 is TGTGCCAGCAGCTTGGTTAGCGGGCTAGGGAATGAGCAGTTCTTC. This gives the protein CASSLVSGLGNEQFF.

The rearrangement joins TRBV6-6 to TRBJ2-5; D unresolved. CDR3 length: 14 amino acids. CDR1 MNHNY and CDR2 SVGAGI come from the germline V gene (reference sequence). The ends were cut back, 5 bases at V and 1 base at J, with 11 bases in the middle. The chain's CDR3 is CASSPPGIQETQYF. The CDR3 coding sequence is TGTGCCAGCAGTCCCCCCGGTATCCAAGAGACCCAGTACTTC.